These 20 T cell receptor beta chains were all obtained from the same sample, sequenced in a study of molecular identifiers for immune sequencing clone quantification. From the PCR reads, TCRdb called clonotypes with MiXCR, one entry per CDR3 protein. Among 53,000 or so distinct CDR3 sequences listed, roughly 38% were seen once. Sequencing used naive CD8+ T cells from blood, with Jurkat cell RNA spiked in. Subset meaning: FACS-sorted CD8+CD4-CCR7+CD45RA+ naive T cells. These receptors all come from a human donor in good health. Some libraries in this study had Jurkat cell RNA spiked in.

The chain is built from TRBV4-2 and TRBJ2-7, with 8 nucleotides matching TRBD1. CDR3 length: 14 residues. Looked up from germline, CDR1 is LGHNA and CDR2 is YNFKEQ. The trim removed 2 bases at V and 9 bases at J, leaving 9 bases unmatched. CDR3 loop: CASSQSTGGFAQYF. The CDR3 DNA follows: TGTGCCAGCAGCCAAAGCACAGGGGGGTTTGCGCAGTACTTC.

Remarks on this clonotype: The final CDR3 position lacks the conserved phenylalanine or tryptophan, pointing to a likely read error. This sequence joins TRBV7-9 and TRBJ1-1; 7 bases are a match to TRBD1. Germline V CDR1 and CDR2: SEHNR, FQNEAQ (reference sequence). J was trimmed by 7 bases and V by 5 bases; bases with no gene match: 7. The CDR3 length is 13 residues. CDR3 coding DNA: TGTGCCAGCAGCCCGGGGACAGACTTTGAAGCTTTCTAT. Its protein is CASSPGTDFEAFY.

This clonotype was seen a handful of times. The chain carries TRBV19 and TRBJ2-2, with 7 bases that match TRBD1. The germline V gene has CDR1 LNHDA and CDR2 SQIVND (reference sequence). The CDR3 totals 15 residues. With V trimmed by 6 bases and J by 3 bases, 7 bases remained unmatched. The CDR3 here is CASSDWTGHTGELFF. CDR3 DNA sequence: TGTGCCAGTAGCGACTGGACAGGACACACCGGGGAGCTGTTTTTT.

Only a few counts were recorded for this clonotype. The chain joins TRBV7-3 to TRBJ2-3; TRBD2 matches at 7 bases. V lost 5 bases, J lost 0 bases, and 23 bases stayed unmatched. CDR1 is SGHTA and CDR2 is FQGTGA in the germline V gene. The CDR3 covers 21 residues. The CDR3 sequence is CASSPGIGLGNAGVSTDTQYF. CDR3 nucleotides: TGTGCCAGCAGCCCAGGGATAGGGTTGGGTAACGCGGGAGTGAGCACAGATACGCAGTATTTT. Full variable domain (outside the CDR3, taken from reference TRBV7-3 and TRBJ2-3): GAGVSQTPSNKVTEKGKYVELRCDPISGHTALYWYRQSLGQGPEFLIYFQGTGAADDSGLPNDRFFAVRPEGSVSTLKIQRTERGDSAVYLCASSPGIGLGNAGVSTDTQYFGPGTRLTVL.

Regarding this clonotype: A much larger clone sits a single nucleotide away, making a read error possible. The chain uses TRBV28 and TRBJ1-5; D not certain. This CDR3 is built from 12 residues. Germline V gene sequence: CDR1 MDHEN, CDR2 SYDVKM. Written as DNA, the CDR3 is TGTGCCAGCACCAGAGCTGGGCAGCCCCAGCAATTT. Its translation is CASTRAGQPQQF.

Details on this clonotype: Germline is not matched at one junction end, which may reflect a read error. The chain employs TRBV4-2 and TRBJ2-3, with TRBD1 identical over 8 bases. The germline V gene has CDR1 LGHNA and CDR2 YNFKEQ. The CDR3 spans 16 residues. The CDR3 here is CASGQEQGGFTDTQYF. The CDR3, as DNA: TGTGCCAGCGGCCAAGAACAGGGGGGCTTCACAGATACGCAGTATTTT.

This clonotype was seen many times. The genes are TRBV29-1 and TRBJ2-3; TRBD2 matches at 11 bases. V lost 4 bases, J lost 2 bases, and 2 bases stayed unmatched. CDR1 SQVTM and CDR2 ANQGSEA come from the germline V gene. The CDR3 loop spans 14 amino acids. CDR3 residues: CSVGLAGFTDTQYF. The CDR3 DNA reads as TGCAGCGTTGGACTAGCGGGATTCACAGATACGCAGTATTTT.

Note on this clonotype: One base away lies a much larger clone, so this may be a sequencing read error. This chain joins TRBV29-1 and TRBJ1-3; 8 bases are shared with TRBD1. The CDR3 length is 16 residues. J gave up 0 bases and V 7 bases, and 11 bases lay outside the gene matches. Germline V CDR1 and CDR2: SQVTM, ANQGSEA. The CDR3 spells CSAENRGISSGNTIYF. CDR3 sequence (DNA): TGCAGCGCTGAGAACAGGGGGATATCCTCTGGAAACACCATATATTTT.

There are a few counts of this clonotype. The V call is TRBV6-6, the J call TRBJ2-7, with D perhaps assigned TRBD1 or TRBD2 (5 bases each). This CDR3 is built from 13 residues. Germline V CDR1 and CDR2: MNHNY, SVGAGI (reference sequence). V lost 2 bases to trimming and J lost 5 bases, with 10 bases between them. This CDR3 is CASSYPRGNEQYF. Here the CDR3 DNA reads TGTGCCAGCAGTTACCCACGGGGCAACGAGCAGTACTTC.

This clonotype has a count of ten or more. J is TRBJ2-7 and V is TRBV6-1; D call uncertain. The CDR3 extends over 14 amino acids. CDR1 is MNHNS and CDR2 is SASEGT in the germline V gene. Trimming stripped 2 bases from V and 3 bases from J, with 11 bases between. CDR3 in DNA: TGTGCCAGCAGTGAATATATGTGGGACTACGAGCAGTACTTC. Translated: CASSEYMWDYEQYF.

The V call is TRBV28, the J call TRBJ2-5; D remains unclear. With 6 bases removed from V and 0 bases from J, the gap between germline ends came to 14 bases. The length of the CDR3 is 15 residues. CDR1 is MDHEN and CDR2 is SYDVKM in the germline V gene. CDR3 DNA sequence: TGTGCCAGCAGCCAGGTGGTGGCAGACCAAGAGACCCAGTACTTC. Translating it yields CASSQVVADQETQYF.

The chain joins TRBV20-1 to TRBJ2-4; D may be TRBD1 (5 bases). The CDR3 extends over 16 amino acids. Germline CDR1 is DFQATT and CDR2 is SNEGSKA (reference sequence). Trimming stripped 0 bases from V and 8 bases from J, with 20 bases between. Written as DNA, the CDR3 is TGCAGTGCTAGAGATCTTTTGGGGCCCATGAGTGACATTCAGTACTTC. It yields the protein CSARDLLGPMSDIQYF.

The chain links TRBV28 to TRBJ2-5, with 12 bases matching TRBD1. The CDR3 loop spans 17 amino acids. Looked up from germline, CDR1 is MDHEN and CDR2 is SYDVKM. V was clipped by 2 bases and J by 4 bases; unmatched bases: 8. The CDR3 is CASSLIFGTGGGETQYF. The CDR3 DNA follows: TGTGCCAGCAGTTTAATATTCGGGACAGGGGGCGGAGAGACCCAGTACTTC.

To note about this clonotype: Just one base apart from a much larger clone, this may be a read error. This chain joins TRBV2 and TRBJ1-3; 8 bases fit TRBD1. This CDR3 is built from 16 residues. Germline CDR1 reads SNHLY; CDR2 reads FYNNEI. With V trimmed by 3 bases and J by 3 bases, 7 bases remained unmatched. CDR3 DNA sequence: TGTGCCAGCAGTGATGGACAGGGTTTTGGTGGAAACACCATATATTTT. Its translation: CASSDGQGFGGNTIYF.

V is TRBV24-1 and J is TRBJ2-1; D gene ambiguous. The CDR3 has 19 residues. Between the trimmed V and J ends, which lost 5 bases and 3 bases, there was a span of 25 bases. Germline V gene data show CDR1 as KGHDR and CDR2 as SFDVKD. CDR3 sequence: CATSGFGWKNTTHYNEQFF. CDR3 coding DNA: TGTGCCACCAGTGGCTTTGGATGGAAAAACACTACACACTACAATGAGCAGTTCTTC.

Turning to this clonotype: A read error may explain this, as a much larger clone is one base away. J is TRBJ1-3 and V is TRBV28; 9 bases align to TRBD1. The CDR3 sequence is 15 residues long. Germline V CDR1 and CDR2: MDHEN, SYDVKM. CDR3 nucleotides: TGTGCCTGCAGGGGACAGGGTCATGGTGGAAACACCATATATTTT. This codes for CACRGQGHGGNTIYF.

The rearrangement joins TRBV6-5 to TRBJ2-7; D remains unclear. Trimming stripped 6 bases from V and 6 bases from J, with 6 bases between. This CDR3 is 10 amino acids long. Germline values: CDR1 MNHEY, CDR2 SVGAGI. This CDR3 reads CASRYPEQYF. CDR3 coding DNA: TGTGCCAGCAGGTACCCCGAGCAGTACTTC.

The V and J genes are TRBV9 and TRBJ1-1; D remains ambiguous. The CDR3 runs 17 residues. The germline CDR1 and CDR2 sequences are SGDLS and YYNGEE. The V end lost 0 bases, the J end lost 0 bases, and 15 bases lay between the germline ends. This CDR3 reads CASSVDGLLGMNTEAFF. DNA of the CDR3: TGTGCCAGCAGCGTAGACGGTCTCCTGGGCATGAACACTGAAGCTTTCTTT.

The rearrangement uses TRBV11-2 and TRBJ2-1; D not certain. Trimming cost V 4 bases and J 5 bases, with 12 bases left between them. Germline-derived CDR1 and CDR2 are SGHAT and FQNNGV. CDR3 length: 14 amino acids. CDR3 loop: CASSCSVENNEQFF. The CDR3 nucleotides read TGTGCCAGCAGCTGTTCGGTAGAGAACAATGAGCAGTTCTTC.

The CDR3 here is CASSYPNSAEQYF. The CDR3 DNA reads TGTGCCAGCAGTTACCCGAATTCAGCTGAGCAGTACTTC. V gene TRBV6-5 combines with J gene TRBJ2-7, with D unresolved. The CDR3 is made up of 13 amino acids. Per the germline V gene, CDR1 is MNHEY and CDR2 is SVGAGI. With 2 bases removed from V and 7 bases from J, the gap between germline ends came to 12 bases.